The 3 T cell receptor beta chains given below trace back to one sample, sequenced in a study of T cell repertoires in cytomegalovirus infection. Each CDR3 protein gets one entry after TCRdb re-called the reads with MiXCR. The sample has about 490,000 distinct CDR3 sequences, around 10% seen once; the top ten hold roughly 10%. The source material was PBMCs. The receptors originated from a human donor in good health (CMV status not recorded). Some clones in this sample may be carry-over from other donors' samples.

This clonotype has ten or more counts. This chain connects TRBV2 to TRBJ1-5; D is uncertain. This CDR3 spans 19 amino acids. With 6 bases removed from V and 2 bases from J, the gap between germline ends came to 26 bases. Per germline, CDR1 SNHLY and CDR2 FYNNEI. The DNA of the CDR3 is TGTGCCAGCAGGAGATCCGGAGTCTCGACCGACGGAGGCAATCAGCCCCAGCATTTT. Translating it yields CASRRSGVSTDGGNQPQHF. The variable domain in full, with the rest retrieved from reference TRBV2 and TRBJ1-5, is EPEVTQTPSHQVTQMGQEVILRCVPISNHLYFYWYRQILGQKVEFLVSFYNNEISEKSEIFDDQFSVERPDGSNFTLKIRSTKLEDSAMYFCASRRSGVSTDGGNQPQHFGDGTRLSIL.

This clonotype was recorded at least ten times. The V call is TRBV7-9, the J call TRBJ2-7; TRBD2 agrees at 8 bases. Unmatched junction bases numbered 9, after V lost 3 bases and J lost 2 bases. The CDR3 has 16 residues. CDR1 is SEHNR and CDR2 is FQNEAQ in the germline V gene (reference sequence). CDR3 region: CASSLGPTGGTYEQYF. The CDR3, as DNA: TGTGCCAGCAGCTTGGGGCCAACGGGAGGGACCTACGAGCAGTACTTC.

This clonotype was counted ten times or more. J is TRBJ2-2 and V is TRBV11-2; D is ambiguous. The CDR3 runs to 14 residues. Germline values: CDR1 SGHAT, CDR2 FQNNGV. V was clipped by 2 bases and J by 4 bases, with 8 bases between them. CDR3 region: CASSLMVGTGELFF. In DNA, the CDR3 is TGTGCCAGCAGCTTAATGGTGGGCACCGGGGAGCTGTTTTTT.